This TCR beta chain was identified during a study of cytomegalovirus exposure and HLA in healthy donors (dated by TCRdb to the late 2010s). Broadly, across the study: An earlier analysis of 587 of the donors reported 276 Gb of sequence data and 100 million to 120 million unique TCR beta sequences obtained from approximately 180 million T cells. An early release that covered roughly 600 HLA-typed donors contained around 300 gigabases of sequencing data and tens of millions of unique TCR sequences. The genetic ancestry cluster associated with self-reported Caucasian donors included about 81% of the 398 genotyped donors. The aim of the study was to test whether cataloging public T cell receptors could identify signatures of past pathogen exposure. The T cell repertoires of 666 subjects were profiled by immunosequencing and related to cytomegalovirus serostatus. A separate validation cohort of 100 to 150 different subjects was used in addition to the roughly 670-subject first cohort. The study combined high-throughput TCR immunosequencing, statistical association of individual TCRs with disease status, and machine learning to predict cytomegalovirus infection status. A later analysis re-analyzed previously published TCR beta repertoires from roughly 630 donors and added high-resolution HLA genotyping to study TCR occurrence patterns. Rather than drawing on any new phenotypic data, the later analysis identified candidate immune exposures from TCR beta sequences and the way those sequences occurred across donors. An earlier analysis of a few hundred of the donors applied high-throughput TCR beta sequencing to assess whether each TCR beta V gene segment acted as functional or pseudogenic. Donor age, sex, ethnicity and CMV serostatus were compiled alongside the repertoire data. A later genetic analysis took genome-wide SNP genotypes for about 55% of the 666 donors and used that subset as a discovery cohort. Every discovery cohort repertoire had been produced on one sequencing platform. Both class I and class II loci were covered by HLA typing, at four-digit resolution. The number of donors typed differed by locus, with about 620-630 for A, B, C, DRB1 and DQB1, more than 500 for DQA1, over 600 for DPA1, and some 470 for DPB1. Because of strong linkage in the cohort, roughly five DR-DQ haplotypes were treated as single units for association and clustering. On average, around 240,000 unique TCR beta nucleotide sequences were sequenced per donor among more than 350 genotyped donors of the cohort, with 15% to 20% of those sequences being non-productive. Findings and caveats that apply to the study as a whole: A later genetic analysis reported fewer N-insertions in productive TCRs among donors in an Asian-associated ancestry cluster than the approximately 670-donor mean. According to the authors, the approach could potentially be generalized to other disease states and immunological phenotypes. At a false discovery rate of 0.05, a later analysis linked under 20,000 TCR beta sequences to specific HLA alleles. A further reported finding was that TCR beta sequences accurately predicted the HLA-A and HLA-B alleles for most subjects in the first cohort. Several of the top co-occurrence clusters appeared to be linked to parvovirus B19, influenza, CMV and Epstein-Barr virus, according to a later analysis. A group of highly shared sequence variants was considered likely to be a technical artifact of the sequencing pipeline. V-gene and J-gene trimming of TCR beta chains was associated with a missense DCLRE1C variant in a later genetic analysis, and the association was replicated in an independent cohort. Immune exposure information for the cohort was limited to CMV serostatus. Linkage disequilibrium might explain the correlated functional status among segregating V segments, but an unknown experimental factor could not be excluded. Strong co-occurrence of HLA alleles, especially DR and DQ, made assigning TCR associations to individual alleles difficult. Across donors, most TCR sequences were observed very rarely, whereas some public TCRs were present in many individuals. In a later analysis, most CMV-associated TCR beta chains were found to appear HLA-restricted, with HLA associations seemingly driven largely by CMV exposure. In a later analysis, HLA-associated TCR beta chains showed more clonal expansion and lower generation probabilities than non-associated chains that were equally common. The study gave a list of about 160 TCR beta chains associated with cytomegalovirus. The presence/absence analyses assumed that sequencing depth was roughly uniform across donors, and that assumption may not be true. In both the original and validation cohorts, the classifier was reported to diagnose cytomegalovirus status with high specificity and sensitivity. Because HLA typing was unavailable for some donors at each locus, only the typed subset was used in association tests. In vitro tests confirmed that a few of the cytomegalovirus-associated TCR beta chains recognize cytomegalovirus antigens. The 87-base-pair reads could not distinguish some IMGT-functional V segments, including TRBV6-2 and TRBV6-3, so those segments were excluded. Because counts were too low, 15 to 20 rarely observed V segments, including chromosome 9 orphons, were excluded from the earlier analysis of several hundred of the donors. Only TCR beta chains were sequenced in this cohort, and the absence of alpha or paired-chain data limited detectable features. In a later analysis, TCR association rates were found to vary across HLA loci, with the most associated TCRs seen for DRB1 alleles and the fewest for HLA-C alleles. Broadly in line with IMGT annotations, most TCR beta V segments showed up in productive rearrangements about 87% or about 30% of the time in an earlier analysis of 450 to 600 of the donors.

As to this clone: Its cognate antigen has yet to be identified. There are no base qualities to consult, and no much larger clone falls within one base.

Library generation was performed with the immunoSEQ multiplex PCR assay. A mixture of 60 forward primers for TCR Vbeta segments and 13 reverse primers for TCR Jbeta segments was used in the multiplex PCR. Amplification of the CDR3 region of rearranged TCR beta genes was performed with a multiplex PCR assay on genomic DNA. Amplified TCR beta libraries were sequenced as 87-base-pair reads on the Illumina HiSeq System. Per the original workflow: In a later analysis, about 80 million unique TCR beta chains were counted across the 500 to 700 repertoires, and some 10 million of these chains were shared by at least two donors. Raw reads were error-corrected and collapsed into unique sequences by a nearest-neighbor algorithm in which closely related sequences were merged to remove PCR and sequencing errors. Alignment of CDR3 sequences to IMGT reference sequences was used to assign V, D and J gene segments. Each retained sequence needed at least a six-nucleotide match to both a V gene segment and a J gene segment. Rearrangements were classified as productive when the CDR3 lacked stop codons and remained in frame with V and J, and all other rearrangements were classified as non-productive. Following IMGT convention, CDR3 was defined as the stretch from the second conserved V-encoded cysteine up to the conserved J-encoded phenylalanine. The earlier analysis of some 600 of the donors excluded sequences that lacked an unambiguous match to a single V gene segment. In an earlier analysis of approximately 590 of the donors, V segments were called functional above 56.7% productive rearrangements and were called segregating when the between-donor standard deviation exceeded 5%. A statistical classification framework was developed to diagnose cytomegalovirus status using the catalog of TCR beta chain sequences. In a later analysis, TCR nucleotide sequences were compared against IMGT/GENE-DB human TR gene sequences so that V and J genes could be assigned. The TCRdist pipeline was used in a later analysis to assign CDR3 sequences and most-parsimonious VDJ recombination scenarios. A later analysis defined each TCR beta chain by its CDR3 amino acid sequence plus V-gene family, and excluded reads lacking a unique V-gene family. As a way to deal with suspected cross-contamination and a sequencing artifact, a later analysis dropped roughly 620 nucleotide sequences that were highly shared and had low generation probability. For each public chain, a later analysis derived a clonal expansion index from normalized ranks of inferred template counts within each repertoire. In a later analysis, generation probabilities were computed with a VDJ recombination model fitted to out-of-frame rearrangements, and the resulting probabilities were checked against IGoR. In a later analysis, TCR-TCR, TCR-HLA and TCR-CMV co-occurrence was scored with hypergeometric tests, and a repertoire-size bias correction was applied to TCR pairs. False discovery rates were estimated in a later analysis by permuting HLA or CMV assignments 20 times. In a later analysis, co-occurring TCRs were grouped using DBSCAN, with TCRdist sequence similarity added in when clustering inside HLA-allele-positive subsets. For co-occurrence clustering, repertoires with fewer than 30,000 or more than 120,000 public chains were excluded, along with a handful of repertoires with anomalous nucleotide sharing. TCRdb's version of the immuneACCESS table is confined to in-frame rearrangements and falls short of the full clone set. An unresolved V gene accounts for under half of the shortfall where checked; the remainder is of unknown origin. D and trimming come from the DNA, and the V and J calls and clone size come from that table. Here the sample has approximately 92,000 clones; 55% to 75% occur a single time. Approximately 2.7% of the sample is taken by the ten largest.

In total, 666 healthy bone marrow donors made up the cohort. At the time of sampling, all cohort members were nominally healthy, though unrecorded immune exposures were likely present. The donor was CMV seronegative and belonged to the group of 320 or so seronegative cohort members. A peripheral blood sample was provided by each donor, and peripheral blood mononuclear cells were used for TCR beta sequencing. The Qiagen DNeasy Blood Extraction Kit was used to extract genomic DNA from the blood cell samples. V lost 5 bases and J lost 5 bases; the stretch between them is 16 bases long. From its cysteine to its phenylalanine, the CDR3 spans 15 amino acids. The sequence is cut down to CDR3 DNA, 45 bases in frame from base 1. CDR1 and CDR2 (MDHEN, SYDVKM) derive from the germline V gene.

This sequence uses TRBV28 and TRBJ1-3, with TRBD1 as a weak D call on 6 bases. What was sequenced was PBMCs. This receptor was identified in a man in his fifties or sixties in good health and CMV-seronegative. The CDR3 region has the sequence CASSPGTTFRNTIYF. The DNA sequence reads TGTGCCAGCAGTCCGGGGACAACCTTCAGAAACACCATATATTTT.